These 24 T cell receptor beta chains share one sample of origin, sequenced in a study of blood T cell repertoires in COVID-19. Here immunoSEQ multiplex PCR was the method, and the copy in TCRdb shows in-frame clones only, minus some. The sample carries a few hundred thousand clones, roughly 88% recorded once. Input material: peripheral blood. The receptor source for this set is a woman in her thirties with active or convalescent COVID-19.

The chain has TRBV7-9 and TRBJ2-6; 7 bases agree with TRBD1. The CDR3 is 17 residues long. The J segment lost 2 bases and the V segment lost 2 bases, leaving 6 bases of the junction unmatched. CDR1 is SEHNR and CDR2 is FQNEAQ in the germline V gene (reference sequence). The CDR3 DNA is TGTGCCAGCAGCTTATATTTTGGACAGGCTGGGGCCAACGTCCTGACTTTC. This codes for CASSLYFGQAGANVLTF.

This chain connects TRBV28 to TRBJ1-6; D is unclear. Germline assignment: CDR1 MDHEN and CDR2 SYDVKM. The CDR3 runs to 14 residues. V was clipped by 6 bases and J by 0 bases, with 6 bases between them. DNA of the CDR3: TGTGCCAGCAGGTCTGTCTCCTATAATTCACCCCTCCACTTT. Residues: CASRSVSYNSPLHF.

The chain carries TRBV6-5 and TRBJ1-2; 7 bases are shared with TRBD1. The CDR3 covers 13 residues. V gave up 5 bases and J gave up 8 bases; unmatched junction bases: 8. Germline V gene lookup returns CDR1 MNHEY and CDR2 SVGAGI. The CDR3 loop reads CASSRQGQEGYTF. DNA of the CDR3: TGTGCCAGCAGTCGACAGGGTCAGGAGGGCTACACCTTC.

The chain couples TRBV21-1 to TRBJ1-2; the table's D call TRBD1 went unverified against the DNA. TRBV21-1 is listed as a pseudogene. The CDR3 totals 15 residues. The CDR3 region is CASSKAVRQGSGYTF. CDR3 DNA sequence: TGTGCCAGCAGCAAGGCGGTGCGGCAGGGGAGCGGCTACACCTTC.

V and J are TRBV5-1 and TRBJ1-4; D is undetermined. CDR3 length: 14 residues. Deletions cut 0 bases from V and 0 bases from J, with 3 bases between. The germline gives CDR1 SGHRS, CDR2 YFSETQ. CDR3 nucleotides: TGCGCCAGCAGCTTGGGCGCAACTAATGAAAAACTGTTTTTT. Its protein is CASSLGATNEKLFF.

This clone was observed once. V is TRBV6-2 or TRBV6-3 and J is TRBJ1-1, with D hard to call. V was clipped by 3 bases and J by 7 bases, with 9 bases between them. Germline CDR1 is MNHEY and CDR2 is SVGEGT. The CDR3 runs 12 residues. CDR3 sequence reads: CASSYFAGEAFF. CDR3 in DNA: TGTGCCAGCAGTTATTTTGCGGGTGAAGCTTTCTTT.

The rearrangement uses TRBV6-1 and TRBJ1-1; tentative D call: TRBD1 (6 bases). V shed 2 bases and J shed 0 bases, with 7 bases lying between them. The CDR3 has 14 amino acids. Per the germline V gene, CDR1 is MNHNS and CDR2 is SASEGT. The CDR3 region has the DNA TGTGCCAGCAGTGAACAGGGGATGAACACTGAAGCTTTCTTT. Translating gives CASSEQGMNTEAFF.

The rearrangement joins TRBV2 to TRBJ2-3; TRBD2 matches at 9 bases. J was trimmed by 13 bases and V by 6 bases; bases with no gene match: 11. Germline CDR1 and CDR2: SNHLY and FYNNEI. The CDR3 has 13 amino acids. The CDR3 sequence: CASSEEASGEEYF. As DNA, the CDR3 is TGTGCCAGCAGCGAGGAGGCTAGCGGGGAGGAGTATTTT.

The chain couples TRBV28 to TRBJ2-7; TRBD2 is a possible D gene (5 bases). CDR1 is MDHEN, CDR2 SYDVKM, per germline. The germline V and J ends were trimmed by 4 bases and 3 bases, with 13 bases remaining between them. The CDR3 length is 14 residues. The DNA of the CDR3 is TGTGCCAGCAGTTACGGACTTCTGGGCTACGAGCAGTACTTC. Amino acid sequence: CASSYGLLGYEQYF.

The chain uses TRBV11-3 and TRBJ2-1; 8 positions agree with TRBD1. Germline assignment: CDR1 SGHNT and CDR2 YENEEA. CDR3 length: 15 amino acids. V dropped 5 bases and J dropped 7; count of bases not matched to a gene: 10. The CDR3 region has the DNA TGTGCCAGCAGCCTGAGGCAGGGGGCGCAGAATGAGCAGTTCTTC. It codes for CASSLRQGAQNEQFF.

This clone was observed once. The chain uses TRBV14 and TRBJ1-4; perhaps TRBD1 as D (6 bases). V was shortened by 4 bases and J by 8 bases, with 14 bases between the two germline ends. Looked up from germline, CDR1 is SGHDN and CDR2 is FVKESK. This CDR3 contains 14 residues. The CDR3 coding sequence is TGTGCCAGCAGCCGTAGGGGACACGGGGAAAAACTGTTTTTT. Amino acids: CASSRRGHGEKLFF. Full variable domain (remainder filled in from reference TRBV14 and TRBJ1-4): EAGVTQFPSHSVIEKGQTVTLRCDPISGHDNLYWYRRVMGKEIKFLLHFVKESKQDESGMPNNRFLAERTGGTYSTLKVQPAELEDSGVYFCASSRRGHGEKLFFGSGTQLSVL.

V and J are TRBV7-9 and TRBJ2-1; D is perhaps TRBD1 (5 bases). This CDR3 has 15 residues. Per germline, CDR1 SEHNR and CDR2 FQNEAQ (reference sequence). Trimming stripped 5 bases from V and 3 bases from J, with 14 bases between. The chain's CDR3 is CASSPWRDSYNEQFF. CDR3 in DNA: TGTGCCAGCAGCCCCTGGCGTGACAGCTACAATGAGCAGTTCTTC.

V and J are TRBV7-2 and TRBJ2-3; the D gene is possibly TRBD1 (5 bases). This CDR3 has 13 amino acids. From germline, CDR1 is SGHTA and CDR2 FQGNSA. Deletions cut 2 bases from V and 5 bases from J, with 8 bases between. The CDR3 spells CASSLNRRDTQYF. CDR3 nucleotide sequence: TGTGCCAGCAGCTTAAACAGGAGAGATACGCAGTATTTT.

V gene TRBV21-1 combines with J gene TRBJ2-5; the table calls TRBD1, which could not be checked here. TRBV21-1 is a pseudogene. CDR3 length: 17 residues. The CDR3 coding sequence is TGTGCCAGCGAGAAGGACAGGGCCAAACTGGGCGGAAAGACCCAGTACTTC. This gives the protein CASEKDRAKLGGKTQYF.

This chain links TRBV2 with TRBJ1-2, with 10 bases lining up with TRBD1. Germline V lookup: CDR1 SNHLY, CDR2 FYNNEI. Germline trimming cut 6 bases from V and 3 bases from J; bases unmatched to any gene: 7. The CDR3 spans 15 residues. Here the CDR3 reads CASREGQGLHYGYTF. DNA of the CDR3: TGTGCCAGCAGGGAGGGACAGGGGTTACACTATGGCTACACCTTC.

The chain combines TRBV4-2 with TRBJ1-6; 8 bases match TRBD1. Germline loops: CDR1 LGHNA, CDR2 YNFKEQ. The V segment lost 2 bases and the J segment 10 bases; nucleotides outside the gene matches: 10. The CDR3 is 16 residues long. CDR3 bases: TGTGCCAGCAGCCAAACTCACGACAGGGGAGGGTCACCCCTCCACTTT. This translates into CASSQTHDRGGSPLHF.

V is TRBV7-3 and J is TRBJ2-1, with D maybe TRBD1 (5 bases). In germline, CDR1 is SGHTA, CDR2 FQGTGA. The CDR3 length is 15 residues. Trimming shortened V by 0 bases and J by 6 bases, and 12 bases separated the two germline ends. CDR3 amino acids: CASSLTSGLLNEQFF. For the CDR3, the DNA is TGTGCCAGCAGCTTAACGTCAGGGTTACTCAATGAGCAGTTCTTC.

The chain uses TRBV6-4 and TRBJ2-3, with 7 bases matching TRBD1. The ends lost 0 bases at V and 0 bases at J; junction bases unmatched: 3. CDR3 length: 16 residues. Germline V gene data show CDR1 as MRHNA and CDR2 as SNTAGT. CDR3 nucleotide sequence: TGTGCCAGCAGTGACTCAGGGGACAGTAGCACAGATACGCAGTATTTT. Translating gives CASSDSGDSSTDTQYF.

This clone was counted only a few times. The V and J genes are TRBV19 and TRBJ2-5; perhaps TRBD1 as D (5 bases). The CDR3 consists of 11 residues. V gave up 8 bases and J gave up 4 bases, with 8 bases separating them. CDR1 is LNHDA and CDR2 is SQIVND in the germline V gene (reference sequence). The CDR3 sequence: CASSQGETQYF. CDR3 coding DNA: TGTGCCAGTTCTCAGGGAGAGACCCAGTACTTC.

This chain links TRBV3-1 (or the pseudogene TRBV3-2) with TRBJ1-2; 7 positions match TRBD1. The V segment lost 3 bases and the J segment 2 bases; nucleotides outside the gene matches: 6. The germline V gene has CDR1 LGHDT and CDR2 YNNKEL (reference sequence). The CDR3 runs 15 residues. The CDR3 reads CASSHAAGGNYGYTF. Here the CDR3 DNA reads TGTGCCAGCAGCCACGCCGCAGGGGGGAACTATGGCTACACCTTC.

V usage is TRBV21-1 and J usage is TRBJ1-3; the table's D call, TRBD1, has no DNA check behind it. TRBV21-1 is tagged as a pseudogene. The CDR3 is made up of 15 amino acids. CDR3 loop: CANATGRYTGNTIYF. The DNA of the CDR3 is TGTGCCAACGCGACAGGGCGGTATACTGGAAACACCATATATTTT.

V usage is TRBV7-9 and J usage is TRBJ1-1; D is unclear. Germline-derived CDR1 and CDR2 are SEHNR and FQNEAQ (reference sequence). The CDR3 loop spans 15 amino acids. Trimming cost V 6 bases and J 1 base, with 15 bases left between them. CDR3 nucleotides: TGTGCCAGCAGTCAGTACGGGGAGGGGAACACTGAAGCTTTCTTT. Protein sequence: CASSQYGEGNTEAFF. The variable domain in full, completed from reference TRBV7-9 and TRBJ1-1, reads DTGVSQNPRHKITKRGQNVTFRCDPISEHNRLYWYRQTLGQGPEFLTYFQNEAQLEKSRLLSDRFSAERPKGSFSTLEIQRTEQGDSAMYLCASSQYGEGNTEAFFGQGTRLTVV.

The chain uses TRBV3-1 (or the pseudogene TRBV3-2) and TRBJ1-1; D possibly corresponds to TRBD1 (6 bases). Germline-derived CDR1 and CDR2 are LGHDT and YNNKEL (reference sequence). CDR3 length: 14 residues. V lost 4 bases and J lost 1, with 10 bases in between. CDR3 nucleotide sequence: TGTGCCAGCAGCCGCTCGACAGGGAACACTGAAGCTTTCTTT. Encoded protein: CASSRSTGNTEAFF.

The V gene is TRBV6-5, the J gene TRBJ2-3; 12 bases fit TRBD2. CDR1 and CDR2 (germline): MNHEY, SVGAGI. The CDR3 consists of 16 residues. J lost 2 bases, V lost 4 bases, and 4 bases had no gene match. The CDR3 DNA reads as TGTGCCAGCAGTTCACGACTAGCGGGGGCCACAGATACGCAGTATTTT. As protein: CASSSRLAGATDTQYF.